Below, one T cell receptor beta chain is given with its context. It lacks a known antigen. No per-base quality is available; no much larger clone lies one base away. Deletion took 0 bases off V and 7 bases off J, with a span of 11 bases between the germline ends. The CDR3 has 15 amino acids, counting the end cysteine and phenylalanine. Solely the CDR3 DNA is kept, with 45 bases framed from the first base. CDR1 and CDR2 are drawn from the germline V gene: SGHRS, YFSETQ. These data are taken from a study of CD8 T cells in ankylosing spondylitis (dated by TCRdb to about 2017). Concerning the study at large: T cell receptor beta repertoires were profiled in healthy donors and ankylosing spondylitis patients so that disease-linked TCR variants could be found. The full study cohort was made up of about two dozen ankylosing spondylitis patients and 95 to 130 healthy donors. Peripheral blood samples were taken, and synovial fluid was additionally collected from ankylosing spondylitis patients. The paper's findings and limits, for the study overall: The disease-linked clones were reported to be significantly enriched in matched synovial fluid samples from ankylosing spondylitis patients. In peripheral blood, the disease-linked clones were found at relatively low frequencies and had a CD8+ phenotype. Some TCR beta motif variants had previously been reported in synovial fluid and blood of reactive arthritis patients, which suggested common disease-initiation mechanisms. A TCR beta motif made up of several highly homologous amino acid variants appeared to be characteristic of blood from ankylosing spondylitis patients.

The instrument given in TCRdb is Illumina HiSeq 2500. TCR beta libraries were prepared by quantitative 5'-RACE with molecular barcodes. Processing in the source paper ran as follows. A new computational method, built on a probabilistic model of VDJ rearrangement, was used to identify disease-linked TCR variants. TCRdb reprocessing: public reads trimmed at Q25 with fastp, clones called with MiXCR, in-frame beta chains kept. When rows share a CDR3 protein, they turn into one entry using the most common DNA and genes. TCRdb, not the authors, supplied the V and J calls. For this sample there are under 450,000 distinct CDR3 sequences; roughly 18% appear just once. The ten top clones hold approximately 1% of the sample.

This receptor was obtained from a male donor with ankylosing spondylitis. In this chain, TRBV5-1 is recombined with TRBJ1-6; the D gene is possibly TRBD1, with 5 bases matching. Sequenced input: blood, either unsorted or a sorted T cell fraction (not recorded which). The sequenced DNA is TGCGCCAGCAGCTTGGGATCAGGGCGAAATTCACCCCTCCACTTT. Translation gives CASSLGSGRNSPLHF.